The sequence of this T cell receptor beta chain was determined in a study of blood T cells in healthy people across ages. Study results and limitations: The unknown donor CMV status may have confounded expanded clonotype changes.

As to this clonotype: Its specificity is not known.

The CDR3 totals 13 residues. V was trimmed by 8 bases and J by 5 bases, leaving 13 bases between them. Primed by a sample-barcoded 5' primer and a J-beta primer mix, a second PCR proceeded for 7 to 11 cycles. Sequencing yielded, for each sample, at least 3 million paired-end reads carrying CDR3. TCRdb used MiXCR to reprocess the 5' RACE reads, holding one entry per CDR3 protein. The data contain about 580,000 distinct CDR3 sequences, more than 45% of them singletons. Per-sample PBMC isolation yielded at least 6.5 million cells. This chain links TRBV12-3 or TRBV12-4 with TRBJ1-5, with D perhaps TRBD1 (6 bases). The sequence was collected from a man at least 80 years old in good health. Sequencing was performed on blood. The CDR3 DNA reads as TGTGCCAGCCCCGCCAGGGGCGATCAGCCCCAGCATTTT. Translation gives CASPARGDQPQHF.